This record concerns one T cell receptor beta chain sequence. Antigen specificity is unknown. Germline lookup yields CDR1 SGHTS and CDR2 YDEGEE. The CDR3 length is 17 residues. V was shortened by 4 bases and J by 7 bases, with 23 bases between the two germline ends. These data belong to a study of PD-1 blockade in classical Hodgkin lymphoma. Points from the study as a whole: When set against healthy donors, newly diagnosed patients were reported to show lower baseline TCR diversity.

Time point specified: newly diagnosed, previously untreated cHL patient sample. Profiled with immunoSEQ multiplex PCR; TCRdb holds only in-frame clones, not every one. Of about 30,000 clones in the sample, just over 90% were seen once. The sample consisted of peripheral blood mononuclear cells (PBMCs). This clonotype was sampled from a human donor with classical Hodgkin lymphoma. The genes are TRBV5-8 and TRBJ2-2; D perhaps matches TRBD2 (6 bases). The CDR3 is CASSPPLRGGKSGELFF. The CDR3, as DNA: TGTGCCAGCAGCCCCCCCCTGAGAGGCGGGAAGAGCGGGGAGCTGTTTTTT.